The clone carrying this T cell receptor beta chain was observed many times. Its target is not known. Amplification of TCR beta CDR3 regions was performed using RNA transcripts as template. The HTBI primer set was used in a first-round RT-PCR of the TCR CDR3. TCRdb re-analysed the multiplex PCR reads in MiXCR, keeping a single row per CDR3 protein. Of 500,000 to 600,000 distinct CDR3 sequences listed, about 20% are singletons. PBMCs stemmed from about 9.7 ml fresh peripheral blood. Trimming pared 5 bases from V and 0 bases from J, leaving 11 bases between. Germline CDR1 reads SGHRS; CDR2 reads YFSETQ. This CDR3 has 15 amino acids. The data are from a study of T cells in Graves' hyperthyroidism and ophthalmopathy. Study results and limitations: Separating ophthalmopathy from stable hyperthyroidism was achieved by a 13 V-J model.

The sequenced sample consisted of blood. The receptor's source is a man in his forties or fifties with Graves' ophthalmopathy. This chain joins TRBV5-1 and TRBJ2-2, with D unclear. The CDR3 reads CASRWSRTNTGELFF. As DNA, the CDR3 is TGCGCCAGCAGATGGTCCAGAACGAACACCGGGGAGCTGTTTTTT.